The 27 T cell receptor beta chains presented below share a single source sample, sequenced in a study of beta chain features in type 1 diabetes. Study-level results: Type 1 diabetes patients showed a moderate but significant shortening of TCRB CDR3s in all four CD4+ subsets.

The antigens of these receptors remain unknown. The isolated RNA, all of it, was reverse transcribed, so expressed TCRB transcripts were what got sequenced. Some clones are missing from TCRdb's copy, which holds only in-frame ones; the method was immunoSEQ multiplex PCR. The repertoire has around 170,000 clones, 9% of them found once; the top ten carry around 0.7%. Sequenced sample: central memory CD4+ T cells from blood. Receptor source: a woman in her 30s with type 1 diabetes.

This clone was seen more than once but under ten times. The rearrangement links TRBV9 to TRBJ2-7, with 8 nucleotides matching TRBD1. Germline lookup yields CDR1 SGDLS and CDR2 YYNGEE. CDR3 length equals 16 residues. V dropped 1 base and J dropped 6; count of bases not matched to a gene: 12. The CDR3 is CASSVRTGFNGGEQYF. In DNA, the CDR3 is TGTGCCAGCAGCGTACGGACAGGGTTCAATGGAGGCGAGCAGTACTTC.

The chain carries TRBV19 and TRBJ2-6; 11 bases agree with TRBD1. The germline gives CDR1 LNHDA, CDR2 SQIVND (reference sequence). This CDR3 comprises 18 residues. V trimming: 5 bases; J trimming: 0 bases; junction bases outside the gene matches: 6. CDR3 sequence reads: CASSPGQGAHSGANVLTF. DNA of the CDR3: TGTGCCAGTAGTCCCGGACAGGGGGCGCACTCTGGGGCCAACGTCCTGACTTTC.

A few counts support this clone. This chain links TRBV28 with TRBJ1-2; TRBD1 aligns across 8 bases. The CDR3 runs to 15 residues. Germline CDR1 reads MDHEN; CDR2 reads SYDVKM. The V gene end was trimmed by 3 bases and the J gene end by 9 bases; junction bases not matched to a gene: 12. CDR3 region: CASSLAGTGVLSYTF. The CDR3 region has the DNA TGTGCCAGCAGTTTGGCCGGGACAGGCGTTTTAAGCTACACCTTC.

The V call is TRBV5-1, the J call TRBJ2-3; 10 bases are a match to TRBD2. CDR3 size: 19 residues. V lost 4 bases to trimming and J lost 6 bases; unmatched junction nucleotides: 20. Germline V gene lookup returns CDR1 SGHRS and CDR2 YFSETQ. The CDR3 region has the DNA TGCGCCAGCAGCGGGGACCTAAGGACTAGCGGCACTCCCCAGGATACGCAGTATTTT. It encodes CASSGDLRTSGTPQDTQYF. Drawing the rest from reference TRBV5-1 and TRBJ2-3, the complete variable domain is KAGVTQTPRYLIKTRGQQVTLSCSPISGHRSVSWYQQTPGQGLQFLFEYFSETQRNKGNFPGRFSGRQFSNSRSEMNVSTLELGDSALYLCASSGDLRTSGTPQDTQYFGPGTRLTVL.

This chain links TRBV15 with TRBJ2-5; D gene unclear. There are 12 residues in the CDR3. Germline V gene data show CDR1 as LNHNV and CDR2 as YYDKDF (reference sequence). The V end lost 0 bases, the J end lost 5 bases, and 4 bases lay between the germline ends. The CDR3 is CATSRDLETQYF. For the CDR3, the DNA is TGTGCCACCAGCAGAGATCTTGAGACCCAGTACTTC.

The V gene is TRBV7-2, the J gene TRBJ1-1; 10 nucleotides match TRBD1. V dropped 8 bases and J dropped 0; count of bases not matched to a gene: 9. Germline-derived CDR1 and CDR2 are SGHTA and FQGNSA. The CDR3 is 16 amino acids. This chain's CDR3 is CASVDRDRGVNTEAFF. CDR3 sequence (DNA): TGTGCCAGCGTCGATCGGGACAGGGGCGTGAACACTGAAGCTTTCTTT.

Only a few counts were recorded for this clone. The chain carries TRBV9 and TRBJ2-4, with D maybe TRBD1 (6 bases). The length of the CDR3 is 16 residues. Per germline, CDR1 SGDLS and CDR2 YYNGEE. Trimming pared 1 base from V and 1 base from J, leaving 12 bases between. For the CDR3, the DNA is TGTGCCAGCAGCGTACAGGGGTATGAGGCCAAAAACATTCAGTACTTC. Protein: CASSVQGYEAKNIQYF.

The CDR3 loop reads CAIATSGPRTDTQYF. The CDR3 DNA is TGTGCCATTGCGACTAGCGGTCCTCGCACAGATACGCAGTATTTT. The chain has TRBV10-3 and TRBJ2-3; 9 bases align to TRBD2. Germline CDR1 is ENHRY and CDR2 is SYGVKD. V lost 9 bases to trimming and J lost 1 base; unmatched junction nucleotides: 8. This CDR3 is 15 amino acids long.

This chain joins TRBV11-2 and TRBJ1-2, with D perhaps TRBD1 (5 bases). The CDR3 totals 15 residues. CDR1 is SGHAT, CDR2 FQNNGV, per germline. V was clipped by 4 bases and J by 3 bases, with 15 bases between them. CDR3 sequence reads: CASSSDISSYYGYTF. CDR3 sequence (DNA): TGTGCCAGCAGCTCGGACATAAGTTCTTACTATGGCTACACCTTC.

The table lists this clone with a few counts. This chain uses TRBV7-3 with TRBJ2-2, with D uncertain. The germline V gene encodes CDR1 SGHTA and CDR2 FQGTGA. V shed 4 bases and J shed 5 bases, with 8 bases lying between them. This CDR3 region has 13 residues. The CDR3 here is CASSSGWTGELFF. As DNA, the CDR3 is TGTGCCAGCAGCTCCGGGTGGACCGGGGAGCTGTTTTTT.

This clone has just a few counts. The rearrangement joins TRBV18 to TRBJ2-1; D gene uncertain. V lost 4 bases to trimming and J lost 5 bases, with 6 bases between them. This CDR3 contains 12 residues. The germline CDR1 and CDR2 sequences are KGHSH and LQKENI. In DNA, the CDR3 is TGTGCCAGCTCACTCAGTAACAATGAGCAGTTCTTC. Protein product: CASSLSNNEQFF.

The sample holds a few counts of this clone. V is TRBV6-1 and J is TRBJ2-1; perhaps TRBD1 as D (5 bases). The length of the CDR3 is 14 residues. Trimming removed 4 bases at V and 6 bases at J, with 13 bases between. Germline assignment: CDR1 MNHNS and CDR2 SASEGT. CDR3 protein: CASSGWFQGNEQFF. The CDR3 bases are TGTGCCAGCAGTGGATGGTTTCAGGGCAATGAGCAGTTCTTC.

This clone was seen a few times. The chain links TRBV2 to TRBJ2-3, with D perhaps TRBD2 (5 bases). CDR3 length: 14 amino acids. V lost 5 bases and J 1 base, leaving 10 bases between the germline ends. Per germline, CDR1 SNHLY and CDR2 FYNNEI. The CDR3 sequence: CASSIGSRTDTQYF. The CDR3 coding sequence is TGTGCCAGCAGTATAGGGAGCCGCACAGATACGCAGTATTTT.

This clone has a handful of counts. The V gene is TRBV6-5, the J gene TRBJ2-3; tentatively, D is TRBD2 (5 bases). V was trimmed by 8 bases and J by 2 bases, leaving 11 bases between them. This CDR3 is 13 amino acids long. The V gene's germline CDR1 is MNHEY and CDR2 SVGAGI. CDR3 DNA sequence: TGTGCCAGCGGAGGCGGAACCACAGATACGCAGTATTTT. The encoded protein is CASGGGTTDTQYF.

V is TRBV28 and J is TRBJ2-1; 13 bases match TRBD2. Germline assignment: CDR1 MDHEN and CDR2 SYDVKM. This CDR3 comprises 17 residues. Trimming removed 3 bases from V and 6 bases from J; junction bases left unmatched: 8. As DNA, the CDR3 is TGTGCCAGCAGTTTGTCCGGACTAGCGGGAGTTCCCAATGAGCAGTTCTTC. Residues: CASSLSGLAGVPNEQFF. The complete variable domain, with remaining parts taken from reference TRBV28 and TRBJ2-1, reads DVKVTQSSRYLVKRTGEKVFLECVQDMDHENMFWYRQDPGLGLRLIYFSYDVKMKEKGDIPEGYSVSREKKERFSLILESASTNQTSMYLCASSLSGLAGVPNEQFFGPGTRLTVL.

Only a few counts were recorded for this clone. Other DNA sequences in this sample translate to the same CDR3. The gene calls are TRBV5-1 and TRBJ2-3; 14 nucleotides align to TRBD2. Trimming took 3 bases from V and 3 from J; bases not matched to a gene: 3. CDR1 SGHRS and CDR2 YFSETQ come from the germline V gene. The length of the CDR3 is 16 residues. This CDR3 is CASSWGTSGSTDTQYF. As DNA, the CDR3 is TGCGCCAGCAGCTGGGGGACTAGCGGGAGTACAGATACGCAGTATTTT.

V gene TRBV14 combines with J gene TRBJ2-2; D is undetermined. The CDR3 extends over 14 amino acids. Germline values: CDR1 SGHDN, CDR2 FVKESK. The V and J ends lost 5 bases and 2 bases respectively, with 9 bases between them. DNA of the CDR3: TGTGCCAGCAGCGTACAGCTTAACACCGGGGAGCTGTTTTTT. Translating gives CASSVQLNTGELFF.

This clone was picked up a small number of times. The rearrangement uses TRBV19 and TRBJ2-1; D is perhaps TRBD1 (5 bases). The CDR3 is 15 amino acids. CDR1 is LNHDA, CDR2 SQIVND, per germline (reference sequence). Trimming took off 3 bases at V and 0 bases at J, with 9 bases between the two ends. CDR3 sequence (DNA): TGTGCCAGTAGTATGGACACCAGCTCCTACAATGAGCAGTTCTTC. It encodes CASSMDTSSYNEQFF. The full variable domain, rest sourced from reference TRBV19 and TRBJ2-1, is DGGITQSPKYLFRKEGQNVTLSCEQNLNHDAMYWYRQDPGQGLRLIYYSQIVNDFQKGDIAEGYSVSREKKESFPLTVTSAQKNPTAFYLCASSMDTSSYNEQFFGPGTRLTVL.

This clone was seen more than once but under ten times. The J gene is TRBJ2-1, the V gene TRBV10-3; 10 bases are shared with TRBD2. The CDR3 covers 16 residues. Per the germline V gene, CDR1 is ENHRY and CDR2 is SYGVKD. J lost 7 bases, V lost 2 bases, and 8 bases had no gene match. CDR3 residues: CAISEPRSGRGNEQFF. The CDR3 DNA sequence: TGTGCCATCAGTGAGCCCAGAAGCGGGAGGGGTAATGAGCAGTTCTTC.

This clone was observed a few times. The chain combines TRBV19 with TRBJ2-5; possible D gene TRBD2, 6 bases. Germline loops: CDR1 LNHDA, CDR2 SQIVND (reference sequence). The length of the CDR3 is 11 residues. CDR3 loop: CAGRRQETQYF. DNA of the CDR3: TGTGCGGGGAGGCGCCAGGAGACCCAGTACTTC.

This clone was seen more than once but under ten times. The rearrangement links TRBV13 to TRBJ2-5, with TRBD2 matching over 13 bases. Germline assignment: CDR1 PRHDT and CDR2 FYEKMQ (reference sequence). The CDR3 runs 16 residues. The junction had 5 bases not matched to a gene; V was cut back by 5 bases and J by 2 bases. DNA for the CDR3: TGTGCCAGCAGCCAAGGACTAGCGGGAGCTCAAGAGACCCAGTACTTC. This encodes CASSQGLAGAQETQYF.

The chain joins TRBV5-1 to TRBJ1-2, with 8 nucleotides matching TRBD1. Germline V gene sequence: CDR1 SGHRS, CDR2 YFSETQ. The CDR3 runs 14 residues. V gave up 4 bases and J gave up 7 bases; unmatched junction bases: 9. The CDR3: CASSPGQEVRGYTF. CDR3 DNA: TGCGCCAGCAGCCCGGGACAGGAAGTTCGTGGCTACACCTTC.

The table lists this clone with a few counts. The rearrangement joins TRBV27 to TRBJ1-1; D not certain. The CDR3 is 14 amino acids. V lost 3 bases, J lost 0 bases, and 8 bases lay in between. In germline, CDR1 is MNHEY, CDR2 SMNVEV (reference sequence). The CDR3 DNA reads TGTGCCAGCAGTTTTAGTATTATGAACACTGAAGCTTTCTTT. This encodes CASSFSIMNTEAFF.

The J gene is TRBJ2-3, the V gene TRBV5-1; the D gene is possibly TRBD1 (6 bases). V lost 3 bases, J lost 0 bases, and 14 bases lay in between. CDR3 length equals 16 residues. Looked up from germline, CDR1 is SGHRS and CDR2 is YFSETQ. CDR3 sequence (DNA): TGCGCCAGCAGCTCGGACAGTTCCACTAGCACAGATACGCAGTATTTT. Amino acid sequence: CASSSDSSTSTDTQYF.

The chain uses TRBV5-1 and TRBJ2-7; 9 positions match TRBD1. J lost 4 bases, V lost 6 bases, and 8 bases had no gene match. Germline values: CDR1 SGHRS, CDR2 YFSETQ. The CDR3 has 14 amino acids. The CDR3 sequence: CASTRDRELYEQYF. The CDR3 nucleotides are TGCGCCAGCACACGGGACAGGGAGCTGTACGAGCAGTACTTC.

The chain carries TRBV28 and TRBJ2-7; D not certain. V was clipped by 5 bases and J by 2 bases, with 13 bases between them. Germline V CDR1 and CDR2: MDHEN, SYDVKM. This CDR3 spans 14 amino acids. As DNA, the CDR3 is TGTGCCAGCAGTCTCAACAGACCACCCTACGAGCAGTACTTC. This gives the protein CASSLNRPPYEQYF.

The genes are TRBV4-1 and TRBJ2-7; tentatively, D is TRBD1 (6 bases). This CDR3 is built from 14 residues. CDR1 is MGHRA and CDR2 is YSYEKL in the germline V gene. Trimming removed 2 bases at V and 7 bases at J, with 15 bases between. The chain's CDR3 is CASSQPWGRGEQYF. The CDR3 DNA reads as TGCGCCAGCAGCCAACCCTGGGGGCGCGGGGAGCAGTACTTC.